This TCR beta chain came from a study of post-analysis software for immune sequencing data (dated by TCRdb to 2013 to 2016). In the study overall: Relapsing-remitting, secondary progressive and progressive-relapsing multiple sclerosis were recorded as disease courses, and subtype annotation was lacking for some patients. The patient repertoires were set against eleven to twelve previously published healthy control repertoires from donors whose ages ranged from roughly 6 to 26 years. A subset of samples was prepared in parallel using single-end sample barcoding, then pooled and co-amplified after Illumina adapter ligation. General conclusions and limits of the study: Strong co-clustering of samples prepared in the same batch was shown by direct clustering with F measure, prompting a batch-effect correction. The multiple sclerosis patient group was slightly younger than the control group. Compared with controls, multiple sclerosis patients had significantly lower normalized Chao1 diversity, a finding suggesting substantial peripheral T-cell clonal expansion.

The library came from PCR. Reads for this sample came from an Illumina HiSeq 2500. Unique molecular identifiers were incorporated into TCR beta cDNA libraries to reduce PCR and sequencing biases. About 0.5 million cDNA molecules were obtained for every 1 to 10 million input T cells, so each molecule roughly corresponded to one T cell. The same protocol used for the earlier healthy control dataset was applied to prepare and sequence the patient libraries. Samples belonging to the same batch were prepared together, multiplexed and sequenced on a shared HiSeq lane. The original methods were these. Raw barcoded reads were processed with MIGEC, discarding single-read molecular identifier groups before consensus assembly and CDR3 extraction. VDJtools was used for post-analysis of the clonotype tables, and diversity was normalized by down-sampling every dataset to the size of the smallest sample. Repertoire overlap clustering matched CDR3 amino acid but not nucleotide sequences to correct batch-related cross-sample contamination. TCRdb reprocessing: public reads trimmed at Q25 with fastp, clones called with MiXCR, in-frame beta chains kept. When rows share a CDR3 protein, they turn into one entry using the most common DNA and genes. The V and J calls, along with clone size, are taken from TCRdb and not from the paper's own processing. Present in this sample are some 800,000 distinct CDR3 sequences, roughly 50% of which were seen just once. The top ten clonotypes cover approximately 4.4% of the sample.

Turning to this clonotype: The specificity of this receptor is unknown. No much larger clone exists at a distance of one base, and base qualities are not known.

To demonstrate the VDJtools post-analysis software, TCR beta repertoires were profiled from the peripheral blood of some 12 young patients with multiple sclerosis. Multiple sclerosis patients were children and adolescents aged roughly 6 to 17 years. The source material was blood. The source of this sequence is a girl aged 5 to 17 with multiple sclerosis.

The bases read TGTGCCAGCAGGCCCGGGACAGAACTAGCCAAAAACATTCAGTACTTC. Its amino acids are CASRPGTELAKNIQYF. The chain uses TRBV12-3 or TRBV12-4 and TRBJ2-4, and 7 junction bases match TRBD1. Germline trimming: 6 bases from V, 0 bases from J; junction bases outside gene matches: 8. The CDR3 covers 16 residues, taking in both the cysteine and the phenylalanine. This entry keeps only the CDR3 DNA: 48 bases, framed from base 1.